This TCR beta chain was recovered during a study of T cell responses to AZD1222 COVID-19 vaccine. TCRdb's copy holds only in-frame clones and misses some; the assay was immunoSEQ multiplex PCR. The table includes about 100,000 clones, about 87% detected once. Germline V gene sequence: CDR1 PRHDT, CDR2 FYEKMQ (reference sequence). The germline V and J ends were trimmed by 1 base and 1 base, with 7 bases remaining between them. The CDR3 totals 14 residues. Study outcomes and limitations: Epitopes outside B.1.351 and B.1.1.7 mutated regions reportedly drew nearly half of spike TCRs. Only a handful of AZD1222 recipients tested seropositive at baseline. Two doses of AZD1222 preceded a rise in Spike-specific TCR breadth and depth. Most donors were white British and more were female, and clonal diversity was possibly underestimated.

As regards this clone: Its antigen remains unknown.

The specimen was peripheral blood, collected on day 0 of AZD1222 vaccination. The clonotype was recovered from an adult in good health. The rearrangement links TRBV13 to TRBJ2-5; D gene uncertain. The CDR3 nucleotides read TGTGCCAGCAGCTTAGTAGCCTTCCAAGAGACCCAGTACTTC. Protein: CASSLVAFQETQYF.